The 25 T cell receptor beta chains presented below share a single source sample, sequenced in a study of PD-L1 blockade in urothelial cancer. This sample's time point: peripheral blood 6 weeks after treatment start. Profiling relied on immunoSEQ multiplex PCR, and the TCRdb table lists in-frame clones only, not all of them. The table has about 91,000 clones, over 65% seen once; the top ten hold about 8.4%. Source: PBMCs, taken around atezolizumab (anti-PD-L1) treatment. The receptor set was obtained from a man in his 70s with urothelial cancer.

The chain recombines TRBV7-7 with TRBJ2-7, with TRBD2 identical over 11 bases. The CDR3 has 17 residues. Unmatched junction bases numbered 14, after V lost 3 bases and J lost 7 bases. Germline V gives CDR1 SSHAT, CDR2 FNYEAQ (reference sequence). The CDR3 protein is CASSFLLAGEPFGEQYF. The CDR3 region has the DNA TGTGCCAGCAGCTTCTTACTAGCGGGGGAGCCTTTCGGTGAGCAGTACTTC.

This clone was seen a few times. The CDR3 protein is CATSSDGDRNEKLFF. The CDR3 region has the DNA TGTGCCACCAGCAGCGACGGGGATCGAAATGAAAAACTGTTTTTT. This chain connects TRBV15 to TRBJ1-4; D call uncertain. Germline V gene data show CDR1 as LNHNV and CDR2 as YYDKDF (reference sequence). The CDR3 is 15 amino acids. The V end lost 3 bases, the J end lost 5 bases, and 13 bases lay between the germline ends.

V is TRBV7-2 and J is TRBJ1-2, with TRBD1 matching over 9 bases. This CDR3 has 13 residues. From germline, CDR1 is SGHTA and CDR2 FQGNSA. Trimming at V came to 5 bases and at J to 8 bases, leaving 6 bases not matched to a gene. CDR3 coding DNA: TGTGCCAGCAGCGCGGACAGGGGAGGCGGCTACACCTTC. Protein product: CASSADRGGGYTF.

The V and J genes are TRBV25-1 and TRBJ2-5; 9 bases line up with TRBD1. With 6 bases clipped from V and 5 bases from J, the junction kept 7 bases outside the gene matches. The CDR3 contains 14 residues. The V gene's germline CDR1 is MGHDK and CDR2 SYGVNS. The CDR3 nucleotides read TGTGCCAGCAGACCCGACAGGGGGGTGGAGACCCAGTACTTC. This translates into CASRPDRGVETQYF.

The V call is TRBV9, the J call TRBJ2-5; 14 bases match TRBD2. The junction had 7 bases not matched to a gene; V was cut back by 2 bases and J by 4 bases. CDR1 and CDR2 from the germline V gene are SGDLS and YYNGEE. The CDR3 loop spans 17 amino acids. The CDR3 DNA reads as TGTGCCAGCAGCGTGGGACTAGCGGGAGATGGGGGAGAGACCCAGTACTTC. Amino acids: CASSVGLAGDGGETQYF.

Turning to this clone: A read error may produce the germline difference seen at one junction end. The V and J genes are TRBV4-2 and TRBJ2-1; a weak D match, TRBD2 (5 bases). Per the germline V gene, CDR1 is LGHNA and CDR2 is YNFKEQ. CDR3 length equals 15 residues. The CDR3 DNA reads as TGTGCCAGCAGTCAAGAAGGCCTGGGAGAAGATGAGCAGTTCTTC. Translating gives CASSQEGLGEDEQFF.

This clone was recorded a few times. This rearrangement joins TRBV14 to TRBJ1-6, with 8 bases matching TRBD1. Per the germline V gene, CDR1 is SGHDN and CDR2 is FVKESK. The junction had 9 bases not matched to a gene; V was cut back by 3 bases and J by 14 bases. This CDR3 contains 14 residues. The CDR3 region has the DNA TGTGCCAGCAGCCAGGGAGGACAGGGTCGCGCCCTCCACTTT. This encodes CASSQGGQGRALHF.

The CDR3 loop reads CASSRTGGRYNEQFF. The DNA for the CDR3 is TGTGCCAGCAGTCGGACAGGGGGCAGGTACAATGAGCAGTTCTTC. This chain connects TRBV28 to TRBJ2-1; 11 nucleotides line up with TRBD1. In germline, CDR1 is MDHEN, CDR2 SYDVKM. V shed 5 bases, J shed 4 bases, and the junction held 4 bases outside the gene matches. The CDR3 totals 15 residues.

This chain connects TRBV9 to TRBJ2-7, with 9 bases that match TRBD2. The germline gives CDR1 SGDLS, CDR2 YYNGEE. V trimming: 5 bases; J trimming: 4 bases; junction bases outside the gene matches: 19. The CDR3 has 18 residues. CDR3 loop: CASRPTRLLAGRNYEQYF. In DNA, the CDR3 is TGTGCCAGCAGGCCGACACGATTACTAGCGGGTCGAAATTACGAGCAGTACTTC.

This clone turned up a few times. The rearrangement uses TRBV5-6 and TRBJ1-2, with 8 bases identical to TRBD1. The CDR3 runs 15 residues. Unmatched junction bases numbered 9, after V lost 4 bases and J lost 4 bases. Germline CDR1 SGHDT, CDR2 YYEEEE. CDR3 loop: CASSLQGQDFYGYTF. CDR3 DNA sequence: TGTGCCAGCAGCCTACAGGGACAGGACTTCTATGGCTACACCTTC. Filled out from reference TRBV5-6 and TRBJ1-2, the complete variable domain reads DAGVTQSPTHLIKTRGQQVTLRCSPKSGHDTVSWYQQALGQGPQFIFQYYEEEERQRGNFPDRFSGHQFPNYSSELNVNALLLGDSALYLCASSLQGQDFYGYTFGSGTRLTVV.

This chain links TRBV7-8 with TRBJ2-7, with TRBD2 identical over 9 bases. The V and J ends lost 8 bases and 3 bases, in that order; junction bases with no gene match: 11. Germline assignment: CDR1 SGHVS and CDR2 FQNEAQ. This CDR3 is built from 15 residues. The CDR3 here is CASSIGQRGVYEQYF. The CDR3 DNA reads TGTGCCAGCTCCATAGGGCAGCGGGGGGTCTACGAGCAGTACTTC.

The rearrangement joins TRBV19 to TRBJ2-3; the match to TRBD2 covers 10 bases. The CDR3 is made up of 15 amino acids. V lost 4 bases to trimming and J lost 8 bases; unmatched junction nucleotides: 9. The germline V gene encodes CDR1 LNHDA and CDR2 SQIVND (reference sequence). This CDR3 reads CASSNRLAGAGTQYF. The CDR3 DNA is TGTGCCAGTAGTAATCGACTAGCGGGCGCGGGTACGCAGTATTTT. Drawing the rest from reference TRBV19 and TRBJ2-3, the complete variable domain is DGGITQSPKYLFRKEGQNVTLSCEQNLNHDAMYWYRQDPGQGLRLIYYSQIVNDFQKGDIAEGYSVSREKKESFPLTVTSAQKNPTAFYLCASSNRLAGAGTQYFGPGTRLTVL.

The CDR3 loop reads CASSQVGAGAVTQYF. CDR3 coding DNA: TGTGCCAGCAGCCAAGTGGGAGCGGGGGCGGTTACGCAGTATTTT. The chain couples TRBV14 to TRBJ2-3; 8 bases fit TRBD2. Germline CDR1 is SGHDN and CDR2 is FVKESK. J was trimmed by 8 bases and V by 1 base; bases with no gene match: 8. This CDR3 has 15 residues.

This sequence joins TRBV5-6 and TRBJ2-1; TRBD2 matches at 7 bases. The V gene end was trimmed by 3 bases and the J gene end by 10 bases; junction bases not matched to a gene: 10. CDR1 is SGHDT, CDR2 YYEEEE, per germline. The CDR3 loop spans 14 amino acids. The CDR3 loop reads CASSSQTLADEQFF. The CDR3 DNA reads TGTGCCAGCAGCTCTCAAACCCTAGCGGACGAGCAGTTCTTC.

The chain recombines TRBV11-2 with TRBJ2-1; possibly TRBD2 for D (7 bases). CDR3 size: 17 residues. Trimming removed 1 base at V and 0 bases at J, with 13 bases between. CDR1 is SGHAT, CDR2 FQNNGV, per germline. The DNA of the CDR3 is TGTGCCAGCAGCTTAGGGGCGGGGGCCAGCTCCTACAATGAGCAGTTCTTC. It translates to CASSLGAGASSYNEQFF. Full variable domain (remainder filled in from reference TRBV11-2 and TRBJ2-1): EAGVAQSPRYKIIEKRQSVAFWCNPISGHATLYWYQQILGQGPKLLIQFQNNGVVDDSQLPKDRFSAERLKGVDSTLKIQPAKLEDSAVYLCASSLGAGASSYNEQFFGPGTRLTVL.

This clone has more than one count but fewer than ten. The J gene is TRBJ1-2, the V gene TRBV5-4, with 9 bases aligning to TRBD1. Germline-derived CDR1 and CDR2 are SGHNT and YYREEE (reference sequence). The V gene end was trimmed by 4 bases and the J gene end by 2 bases; junction bases not matched to a gene: 3. The CDR3 covers 14 residues. CDR3 region: CASSRDRANYGYTF. DNA for the CDR3: TGTGCCAGCAGCAGGGACAGGGCCAACTATGGCTACACCTTC.

This clone occurred a few times. The rearrangement links TRBV11-3 to TRBJ2-1; the match to TRBD2 covers 7 bases. This CDR3 comprises 15 residues. CDR1 and CDR2 (germline): SGHNT, YENEEA. The ends lost 1 base at V and 7 bases at J; junction bases unmatched: 7. DNA for the CDR3: TGTGCCAGCAGCTTAGTACTAGCGTGGTTGAATGAGCAGTTCTTC. This translates into CASSLVLAWLNEQFF.

This rearrangement joins TRBV7-8 to TRBJ1-2; D possibly corresponds to TRBD1 (5 bases). CDR3 length: 14 amino acids. Germline CDR1 reads SGHVS; CDR2 reads FQNEAQ. Trimming removed 0 bases from V and 5 bases from J, with 10 bases in between. The CDR3 reads CASSLAGGEYGYTF. CDR3 bases: TGTGCCAGCAGCTTAGCGGGAGGGGAGTATGGCTACACCTTC. Looking up the rest from reference TRBV7-8 and TRBJ1-2 gives the full variable domain: GAGVSQSPRYKVAKRGQDVALRCDPISGHVSLFWYQQALGQGPEFLTYFQNEAQLDKSGLPSDRFFAERPEGSVSTLKIQRTQQEDSAVYLCASSLAGGEYGYTFGSGTRLTVV.

The chain employs TRBV19 and TRBJ1-5; maybe TRBD1 (6 bases). Germline V gene data show CDR1 as LNHDA and CDR2 as SQIVND (reference sequence). Trimming removed 3 bases from V and 0 bases from J, with 12 bases in between. The CDR3 has 16 residues. The CDR3 protein is CASSIRQANSNQPQHF. The CDR3 nucleotides read TGTGCCAGTAGTATCCGACAGGCAAATAGCAATCAGCCCCAGCATTTT.

Only one count was recorded for this clone. The chain couples TRBV5-1 to TRBJ2-7; D may be TRBD2 (5 bases). The CDR3 runs 14 residues. V was shortened by 0 bases and J by 2 bases, with 9 bases between the two germline ends. CDR1 is SGHRS and CDR2 is YFSETQ in the germline V gene. Written as DNA, the CDR3 is TGCGCCAGCAGCTTGGGTAGCGCTCCCTACGAGCAGTACTTC. Amino acid sequence: CASSLGSAPYEQYF.

This chain links TRBV6-1 with TRBJ2-7, with TRBD1 matching 10 bases. V was pared by 6 bases and J by 4 bases, with 9 bases of the junction left unmatched. This CDR3 has 15 amino acids. Germline V gives CDR1 MNHNS, CDR2 SASEGT. The CDR3 bases are TGTGCCAGCAGAATTGGGGGACAGGGGTTTTACGAGCAGTACTTC. Its protein is CASRIGGQGFYEQYF.

This sequence joins TRBV19 and TRBJ2-1, with 13 bases fitting TRBD2. In germline, CDR1 is LNHDA, CDR2 SQIVND (reference sequence). Losses at the gene ends were 6 bases for V and 5 bases for J; bases not matched to a gene: 7. The CDR3 is 16 amino acids. The DNA of the CDR3 is TGTGCCAGTAGAGTTGAAGGACTAGCGGGAGACAATGAGCAGTTCTTC. It translates to CASRVEGLAGDNEQFF.

The chain couples TRBV9 to TRBJ2-6; possible D gene TRBD2, 5 bases. Trimming removed 5 bases from V and 4 bases from J, with 16 bases in between. The CDR3 totals 16 residues. Looked up from germline, CDR1 is SGDLS and CDR2 is YYNGEE. The CDR3 DNA reads TGTGCCAGCAGTACTAGACCCTCAGGAGGGGCCAACGTCCTGACTTTC. Translating gives CASSTRPSGGANVLTF.

The chain uses TRBV6-1 and TRBJ2-1; 7 bases are shared with TRBD2. Germline V gene sequence: CDR1 MNHNS, CDR2 SASEGT. The CDR3 is 16 amino acids. After removal of 4 bases from V and 1 base from J, the junction contained 7 bases not matched to a gene. The CDR3 loop reads CASSGGEGLSYNEQFF. The CDR3 region has the DNA TGTGCCAGCAGTGGGGGGGAGGGGCTTTCCTACAATGAGCAGTTCTTC.

This chain connects TRBV10-3 to TRBJ1-2, with TRBD1 matching over 11 bases. The CDR3 runs 16 residues. Germline lookup yields CDR1 ENHRY and CDR2 SYGVKD. J was trimmed by 2 bases and V by 2 bases; bases with no gene match: 4. The CDR3 bases are TGTGCCATCAGTGAGGGGGACAGGGGGACCAACTATGGCTACACCTTC. It is translated as CAISEGDRGTNYGYTF.